The 8 T cell receptor beta chains below all came from one sample that was sequenced in a study of vaccination effects on CD4 cells after COVID-19 (dated by TCRdb to between 2021 and 2024). To prepare the library, the immunoSEQ multiplex PCR assay was applied. The table comes from immuneACCESS by way of TCRdb, which keeps in-frame sequences with V and J called. Part of the clones is missing from these tables; in studies checked, under half for an unresolved V gene and the rest for unknown reasons. Present in this sample are more than 50,000 clones, about 80% of which were seen just once. The ten largest clones capture about 0.91% of the sample. Their recognized antigens are unknown. The ViraFEST assay stimulated PBMC with viral peptide pools and then used TCR sequencing to identify antigen-specific CD4+ T cell clonotypes by expansion. After less than eleven days of culture, CD4+ T cells were isolated with the EasySep CD4+ T cell isolation kit. Participants received two doses of either the BNT162b2 or the mRNA-1273 mRNA SARS-CoV-2 vaccine.

This specimen was CD4+ T cells from PBMCs cultured with HCoV-OC43 spike peptides, taken after COVID-19 vaccination. The cell subset or site label here, explained by the study, means: HCoV-OC43 spike overlapping peptide pool stimulation. The receptor set was obtained from a human donor who received a COVID-19 vaccine.

In this sample, this clone turned up a few times. This sample also contains other DNA sequences that code for the same CDR3. V gene TRBV12-3 or TRBV12-4 combines with J gene TRBJ1-3; tentatively, D is TRBD1 (5 bases). This CDR3 has 12 amino acids. Trimming pared 1 base from V and 7 bases from J, leaving 5 bases between. The CDR3 DNA reads as TGTGCCAGCAGTTTAGGGGGGAACACCATATATTTT. As protein: CASSLGGNTIYF.

The chain recombines TRBV4-3 with TRBJ1-2; D is perhaps TRBD1 (6 bases). The CDR3 is 16 amino acids. Germline assignment: CDR1 LGHNA and CDR2 YSLEER. V was clipped by 2 bases and J by 8 bases, with 21 bases between them. The CDR3 reads CASSQRLRDQGRGYTF. Written as DNA, the CDR3 is TGCGCCAGCAGCCAACGTCTTAGGGACCAGGGGAGAGGCTACACCTTC.

The chain links TRBV7-3 to TRBJ2-2; 11 nucleotides line up with TRBD2. CDR3 length: 16 amino acids. Germline V gene data show CDR1 as SGHTA and CDR2 as FQGTGA. V trimming: 2 bases; J trimming: 2 bases; junction bases outside the gene matches: 1. CDR3 sequence: CASSLLAGGNTGELFF. Here the CDR3 DNA reads TGTGCCAGCAGCTTACTAGCGGGGGGAAACACCGGGGAGCTGTTTTTT.

This chain joins TRBV24-1 and TRBJ2-5, with 7 bases fitting TRBD1. In germline, CDR1 is KGHDR, CDR2 SFDVKD. Losses at the gene ends were 3 bases for V and 5 bases for J; bases not matched to a gene: 8. CDR3 size: 15 residues. CDR3 sequence: CATSDAIQGRETQYF. CDR3 DNA sequence: TGTGCCACCAGTGATGCGATACAGGGGCGGGAGACCCAGTACTTC.

This clone was observed a handful of times. V usage is TRBV7-9 and J usage is TRBJ1-5; TRBD1 agrees at 12 bases. The CDR3 covers 15 residues. CDR1 is SEHNR, CDR2 FQNEAQ, per germline (reference sequence). The junction had 4 bases not matched to a gene; V was cut back by 4 bases and J by 6 bases. In nucleotides, the CDR3 is TGTGCCAGCAGCTCGGGACAGGGGGCGACTCAGCCCCAGCATTTT. Translation gives CASSSGQGATQPQHF.

The chain employs TRBV5-1 and TRBJ2-5; 7 nucleotides agree with TRBD2. CDR1 and CDR2 from the germline V gene are SGHRS and YFSETQ. The CDR3 extends over 15 amino acids. V was pared by 5 bases and J by 1 base, with 8 bases of the junction left unmatched. The CDR3 region is CASRPLASLQETQYF. The CDR3 DNA sequence: TGCGCCAGCAGACCACTAGCGTCCCTCCAAGAGACCCAGTACTTC. Complete variable domain (other parts from reference TRBV5-1 and TRBJ2-5): KAGVTQTPRYLIKTRGQQVTLSCSPISGHRSVSWYQQTPGQGLQFLFEYFSETQRNKGNFPGRFSGRQFSNSRSEMNVSTLELGDSALYLCASRPLASLQETQYFGPGTRLLVL.

The V gene is TRBV7-9, the J gene TRBJ2-7; maybe TRBD1 (6 bases). CDR1 SEHNR and CDR2 FQNEAQ come from the germline V gene (reference sequence). There are 13 residues in the CDR3. V was cut by 0 bases and J by 5 bases, with 8 bases left in between. For the CDR3, the DNA is TGTGCCAGCAGCTTAGCGGGGGCGGACGAGCAGTACGTC. Amino acid sequence: CASSLAGADEQYV.

The chain links TRBV2 to TRBJ2-5; the D call may be TRBD1 or TRBD2 (5 bases each). V lost 7 bases and J lost 4, with 19 bases in between. The CDR3 totals 15 residues. Germline values: CDR1 SNHLY, CDR2 FYNNEI. The CDR3 bases are TGTGCCAGCATCAAGGATACGGGTGGGGGAGAGACCCAGTACTTC. It translates to CASIKDTGGGETQYF.